Sequencing of this TCR beta chain was carried out in a study of cytomegalovirus exposure and HLA in healthy donors. Notes on the study in general: Reportedly, HLA-A and HLA-B alleles of most subjects were accurately predicted from TCR beta.

PCR amplification relied on 60 Vbeta primers (plus 13 Jbeta primers). Clones were read by immunoSEQ multiplex PCR, and TCRdb kept only the in-frame ones, dropping some. The repertoire consists of around 150,000 clones, with about 77% occurring once and the leading ten covering approximately 10%. There were likely unrecorded immune exposures, though donors were nominally healthy when sampled. To note about this clone: Its antigen is not known.

This receptor was obtained from a man aged 18-30 years in good health and CMV-seropositive. The sequencing sample was made of PBMCs.

CDR3 DNA sequence: TGTGCCAGCAGCCGGACTAGCGGGAAAGAGACCCAGTACTTC. It specifies CASSRTSGKETQYF. This chain uses TRBV5-6 with TRBJ2-5; 12 bases map to TRBD2. This CDR3 contains 14 residues. Germline CDR1 is SGHDT and CDR2 is YYEEEE. Germline trimming cut 4 bases from V and 3 bases from J; bases unmatched to any gene: 1.